The entry that follows covers one T cell receptor beta chain sequence. What this receptor recognizes is not known. Base quality data are lacking; no much larger clone is found one base away. Germline trimming amounts to 6 bases on V and 4 bases on J, with 11 as the count of junction bases outside the gene matches. The CDR3 covers 16 residues, taking in both the cysteine and the phenylalanine. Only the CDR3 portion is preserved as DNA: 48 bases, with reading frame beginning at the first base. From a lookup of the germline V gene (reference sequence), CDR1 and CDR2 are SEHNR and FQNEAQ. This specimen comes from a study of blood T cells in healthy people across ages (dated by TCRdb to between 2014 and 2017). For the wider study: In model experiments, template switching captured about one uniquely barcoded TCR beta cDNA molecule for every two T cells. Four age groups were formed from the donors: young (average approximately 15 years), middle-aged (around 39), aged (around 68) and long-lived (around 82). To track age-related changes in TCR beta repertoire diversity, the study relied on deep sequencing normalized with unique cDNA molecular identifiers. Using the same blood draw, the study looked at two additional independent replicas of 1 million unique cDNA reads for two donors, one aged 18 to 30 and the other aged 80 or older. Paper-wide results and their limitations: The long-lived group showed more naive CD4+ T cells, fewer expanded clones and increased TCR diversity than the aged group, suggesting age selection. Estimates of total diversity from one million sequenced T cells were regarded as lower bounds and underestimates. The CMV infection status of donors was not known, potentially confounding age-related changes in expanded clonotypes. As age increased, observed TCR beta diversity per million T cells dropped in a roughly linear way, and a significant reduction was already evident by age about 36. Conclusive comparison of naive and antigen-experienced compartments was prevented by the profiling of bulk unsorted PBMCs. The percentage of naive T cells measured by flow cytometry correlated strongly with observed TCR beta diversity.

The method behind the library was 5' RACE. The sequencer was an Illumina HiSeq 2500. A second PCR of 7 to 11 cycles was performed with a sample-barcoded 5' primer and a J-beta primer mix. A unique molecular identifier was introduced onto each TCR beta cDNA molecule by a template-switch 5' adaptor carrying 12 random nucleotides. At least 2.5 million CDR3-containing paired-end reads were obtained from each sample. The Mint cDNA synthesis kit, primed by a TRBC-specific oligonucleotide, was used to synthesize first-strand cDNA from all RNA. After uracil-DNA glycosylase treatment, a first 18-cycle PCR used universal primers M1SS and BC2_uni_R on all cDNA. In the original analysis: Normalization of each sample was performed by random selection of 1 million high-quality reads, each carrying a distinct molecular identifier. Instead of being binned into consensus sequences, reads that shared molecular identifiers were thrown out. CDR3 identification, clonotype clustering and error correction used MiTCR with a Q25 quality threshold and the strictest error-elimination algorithm. A nonparametric unseen species model with Euler transformation was used to estimate lower-bound total TCR beta diversity. TCRdb took the public reads, trimmed them with fastp at Q25, ran MiXCR for clone calling and kept in-frame beta chains. Rows are combined by CDR3 protein, so each entry shows the most common genes and DNA. The V and J calls were determined by TCRdb, not by the authors. Within this sample are about 840,000 distinct CDR3 sequences, with 25% to 35% of them counted one time only. The ten largest account for more than 8.5% of the sample.

The 40 or so donors, aged about 6 to 100 years, were systemically healthy Caucasian individuals from Russia. Each donor gave ten milliliters of peripheral blood, collected into EDTA-treated Vacutainer tubes. Ficoll-Paque density-gradient centrifugation was used to isolate PBMCs, with at least 7 million per sample. Trizol reagent was used to extract total RNA from the PBMCs, yielding at least 6 micrograms per sample. For every donor, an aliquot of PBMCs went through flow cytometry to measure the percentages of naive CD45RAhigh/CD27high T cells. A further study also used this sample, focusing on T cells of mothers and their children. The second study reports: The donors were nine systemically healthy Caucasian individuals, made up of three mothers and their six children. cDNA synthesis used all of the extracted RNA, with around 1.6 ug of RNA in each 15 ul reaction. In the second PCR, the M1S primer added sample barcodes and 2-4 random nucleotides. More than 9.5 million TCR beta CDR3 reads were obtained from each mother, and roughly 3.1 million reads were obtained from each child. In both related and unrelated pairs, thymic selection shapes the output of TCR recombination in a similar way, with inherited differences having only a minor effect. Normalized repertoire overlap was always found to be slightly, but never significantly, higher in related mother-child pairs than in unrelated mother-child pairs. No persistent microchimeric T cell clones were detected, at a sensitivity of around 97 clones per million clonotypes. In the study, deep NGS was used to compare the TCR beta repertoires of mothers and children, and features distinguishing related mother-child pairs from unrelated individuals were sought. On average, the children were 11 +/- 4 years old, while the mothers were about 37 +/- 4 years old. Libraries were sequenced on Illumina HiSeq 2000 with 100+100 nt paired-end reads after adapter ligation with NEBNext reagents. To avoid cross-contamination, the mother libraries and the child libraries were prepared a month apart and sequenced in separate runs. For each donor, between about 500,000 and 2,000,000 distinct TCR beta clonotypes were identified. Naive TCR beta clonotypes were estimated from low-frequency clonotypes matched to each donor's FACS-determined naive share, without sorting.

Sample: blood. This clonotype was sampled from a middle-aged woman in good health. Recombination connected TRBV7-9 to TRBJ2-5; 10 bases in the junction line up with TRBD2. The CDR3 protein: CASSSASGGARETQYF. The sequenced DNA: TGTGCCAGCAGTTCCGCGAGCGGGGGGGCCCGAGAGACCCAGTACTTC.